This T cell receptor beta chain was obtained from a study of CD8 T cells in Susac syndrome. Overall study findings and caveats: The authors acknowledged that the study's TCR sequencing and HLA analysis involved relatively few individuals.

In the case of this clonotype: What it binds is not known.

RNA totalling roughly 0.5 to 1 ug underwent reverse transcription with random hexamers. Amplification of the TCR beta CDR3 was carried out by immunoSEQ multiplex PCR, which spanned a total of 54 Vbeta and 13 Jbeta segments. TCRdb reanalysed the immunoSEQ multiplex PCR reads using MiXCR and keeps one entry per CDR3 protein. The sample records some 120,000 distinct CDR3 sequences, around 90% being singletons. Bulk CD8+ and CD4+ cells came from magnetic negative isolation; CD8+ TEMRA by FACS. The germline CDR1 and CDR2 sequences are SGHNT and YYREEE (reference sequence). The V and J ends lost 5 bases and 4 bases respectively, with 12 bases between them. The CDR3 covers 13 residues.

The sequenced sample consisted of CD4+ T cells from PBMCs. The V gene is TRBV5-4, the J gene TRBJ1-2, with unresolved D. The TCR originated in a human donor in good health. As DNA, the CDR3 is TGTGCCAGCAGTCTGGGAGCTACCTATGGCTACACCTTC. Translation gives CASSLGATYGYTF.